This is a list of T cell receptor beta chains from one sample in a study of shared clonotypes between healthy human individuals. Repertoires were generated with immunoSEQ multiplex PCR, while TCRdb's copy carries only in-frame clones and drops some. The sample contains approximately 720,000 clones, 92% of which appear only once. The sample consisted of naive CD8+ T cells sorted from blood. The source of these receptors is a man aged 30 to 39 in good health. Both conserved end residues are part of each CDR3. Each record gives: J gene, clone size, D gene, V gene, CDR3 DNA, CDR3 protein. A D gene is named only where the DNA matches it firmly. The size entry is marked missing in some rows and otherwise reads once, few, many or a size class.

J: TRBJ2-7; size: -; D: -; V: TRBV6-5; DNA: TGTGCCAGCAGTACCCAGACAGGCTCCTACGAGCAGTACTTC; CDR3: CASSTQTGSYEQYF
J: TRBJ2-7; size: -; D: -; V: TRBV7-8; DNA: TGTGCCAGCAGCTTAGTGGTTAACTACGAGCAGTACTTC; CDR3: CASSLVVNYEQYF
J: TRBJ2-3; size: -; D: TRBD2; V: TRBV14; DNA: TGTGCCAGCAGCCGACTAGCGGAAAGCACAGATACGCAGTATTTT; CDR3: CASSRLAESTDTQYF
J: TRBJ2-7; size: -; D: TRBD2; V: TRBV5-1; DNA: TGCGCCAGCAGCTTGGGAACGGGAGGGGGGTACGAGCAGTACTTC; CDR3: CASSLGTGGGYEQYF
J: TRBJ2-7; size: -; D: -; V: TRBV19; DNA: TGTGCCAGTAGTATAAATTGGGAGTCTCGGGAGCAGTACTTC; CDR3: CASSINWESREQYF
J: TRBJ2-1; size: -; D: TRBD2; V: TRBV2; DNA: TGTGCCAGCATAACTAGCGTATCCTACAATGAGCAGTTCTTC; CDR3: CASITSVSYNEQFF
J: TRBJ2-7; size: -; D: TRBD2; V: TRBV27; DNA: TGTGCCAGCAGCCTTTGGGCGGGAGGGGAGGACGAGCAGTACTTC; CDR3: CASSLWAGGEDEQYF
J: TRBJ1-2; size: -; D: -; V: TRBV2; DNA: TGTGCCAGCGCAACTCTAAAGAACTATGGCTACACCTTC; CDR3: CASATLKNYGYTF
J: TRBJ2-1; size: -; D: TRBD2; V: TRBV4-1; DNA: TGCGCCAGCAGCCAGAAGGGACTAGCAAATGAGCAGTTCTTC; CDR3: CASSQKGLANEQFF
J: TRBJ2-7; size: few; D: -; V: TRBV7-9; DNA: TGTGCCAGCAGCTTAGCTCCGGAGAGCTCCTACGAGCAGTACTTC; CDR3: CASSLAPESSYEQYF
J: TRBJ1-1; size: -; D: -; V: TRBV7-9; DNA: TGTGCCAGCAGCTTAGGAGAGGGGGTGAGCACTGAAGCTTTCTTT; CDR3: CASSLGEGVSTEAFF
J: TRBJ2-1; size: -; D: TRBD1; V: TRBV29-1; DNA: TGCAGCGTGGAAACAGGGGTTGACTGGAGCTCCTACAATGAGCAGTTCTTC; CDR3: CSVETGVDWSSYNEQFF
J: TRBJ2-7; size: -; D: -; V: TRBV13; DNA: TGTGCCAGCAGCTCCCCGACAGAAGGGTACTACGAGCAGTACTTC; CDR3: CASSSPTEGYYEQYF
J: TRBJ1-1; size: -; D: TRBD1; V: TRBV4-1; DNA: TGCGCCAGCAGCCAAGATCAGTGGACAGGGGGGGGTCGGAACACTGAAGCTTTCTTT; CDR3: CASSQDQWTGGGRNTEAFF
J: TRBJ1-2; size: -; D: -; V: TRBV7-9; DNA: TGTGCCAGCAGCCACCCCTTAGACGGTGGCTACACCTTC; CDR3: CASSHPLDGGYTF
J: TRBJ2-1; size: -; D: TRBD1; V: TRBV2; DNA: TGTGCCAGCAGGGCTACCGGGACAGGGGGCCTCAATGAGCAGTTCTTC; CDR3: CASRATGTGGLNEQFF
J: TRBJ2-3; size: -; D: TRBD2; V: TRBV11-2; DNA: TGTGCCAGCAGCCTAGGGACTAGCGGGAGTAGGGTCTCAGATACGCAGTATTTT; CDR3: CASSLGTSGSRVSDTQYF
J: TRBJ2-7; size: -; D: -; V: TRBV27; DNA: TGTGCCAGCAGTGGTATTGACGGACCCTACGAGCAGTACTTC; CDR3: CASSGIDGPYEQYF
J: TRBJ2-7; size: -; D: TRBD2; V: TRBV9; DNA: TGTGCCAGCAGCGTCGCCGGGACTAGCACCGAGCAGTACTTC; CDR3: CASSVAGTSTEQYF
J: TRBJ1-1; size: -; D: TRBD1; V: TRBV7-9; DNA: TGTGCCAGCAGCCTATACAGGGGGCGGAACACTGAAGCTTTCTTT; CDR3: CASSLYRGRNTEAFF